The 4 T cell receptor beta chains given below trace back to one sample, sequenced in a study of graft-versus-host responses after intestinal transplantation. Sequencing was performed with immunoSEQ multiplex PCR; in TCRdb, only in-frame clones are kept and a portion is missing. The table records about 70,000 clones, about 94% of them present only once. No cognate antigen is known for these TCRs. Source: unstimulated CD8+ T cells sorted from spleen or lymph node cells, taken before intestinal transplant. These receptors were taken from a human donor who received an intestinal transplant.

In its sample, this clone was seen a few times. This same CDR3 is encoded by further DNA sequences in the sample. This rearrangement joins TRBV28 to TRBJ1-2; 7 positions agree with TRBD1. The CDR3 runs to 14 residues. Per germline, CDR1 MDHEN and CDR2 SYDVKM. Unmatched junction bases numbered 10, after V lost 5 bases and J lost 7 bases. For the CDR3, the DNA is TGTGCCAGCAGTACAGCAGGGGGGGGAGGTGGCTACACCTTC. Translation gives CASSTAGGGGGYTF.

The rearrangement uses TRBV4-1 and TRBJ1-1; D gene uncertain. Germline V gives CDR1 MGHRA, CDR2 YSYEKL. The CDR3 loop spans 13 amino acids. V was trimmed by 3 bases and J by 2 bases, leaving 7 bases between them. The CDR3 reads CASSQELNTEAFF. DNA for the CDR3: TGCGCCAGCAGCCAGGAACTAAACACTGAAGCTTTCTTT.

This clone was observed once. V gene TRBV6-5 combines with J gene TRBJ2-1, with 7 bases aligning to TRBD2. J lost 2 bases, V lost 11 bases, and 6 bases had no gene match. From germline, CDR1 is MNHEY and CDR2 SVGAGI. The CDR3 runs to 13 residues. DNA for the CDR3: TGTGCCGCGGGGGTCGCTACCTACAATGAGCAGTTCTTC. Protein product: CAAGVATYNEQFF.

The chain joins TRBV28 to TRBJ2-3; 8 bases align to TRBD2. CDR3 length equals 18 residues. Per the germline V gene, CDR1 is MDHEN and CDR2 is SYDVKM. The junction had 14 bases not matched to a gene; V was cut back by 5 bases and J by 1 base. CDR3 coding DNA: TGTGCCAGCAGTCTTCGAAGCGGGAGAGGTCGCGGCACAGATACGCAGTATTTT. Translated: CASSLRSGRGRGTDTQYF.